The 30 T cell receptor beta chains given below trace back to one sample, sequenced in a study of circulating tumor DNA in untreated peripheral T-cell lymphoma. Here immunoSEQ multiplex PCR was the method, and the copy in TCRdb shows in-frame clones only, minus some. This table has 1,400 to 1,500 clones, about 65% appearing once. Sequenced input: tumor tissue. The receptors were sampled from a human donor with peripheral T-cell lymphoma.

The J gene is TRBJ2-2, the V gene TRBV7-5; TRBD1, the table's D call, lacks a check against the DNA. TRBV7-5 is given as a pseudogene. The CDR3 runs to 14 residues. CDR3 sequence reads: CASRPMTGAGELFF. The CDR3 DNA sequence: TGTGCCAGCAGACCAATGACAGGGGCTGGGGAGCTGTTTTTT.

CDR3 residues: CASSAADRDLSQQYF. Here the CDR3 DNA reads TGTGCCAGCTCTGCCGCGGACAGAGACCTCTCGCAGCAGTACTTC. The chain combines TRBV19 with TRBJ2-7, with D possibly matching TRBD1 (6 bases). The germline V and J ends were trimmed by 9 bases and 8 bases, with 26 bases remaining between them. CDR3 length: 15 amino acids. Germline values: CDR1 LNHDA, CDR2 SQIVND (reference sequence).

The chain couples TRBV9 to TRBJ2-5; 16 bases match TRBD2. The CDR3 loop spans 18 amino acids. The junction had 15 bases not matched to a gene; V was cut back by 8 bases and J by 5 bases. Germline assignment: CDR1 SGDLS and CDR2 YYNGEE. CDR3 sequence: CASSSTGTSGRARETQYF. The CDR3 DNA sequence: TGTGCCAGTAGCTCCACCGGGACTAGCGGGAGGGCCCGGGAGACCCAGTACTTC.

This clone was seen only once. V usage is TRBV14 and J usage is TRBJ2-7; tentatively, D is TRBD1 (5 bases). This CDR3 contains 16 residues. Germline V gene lookup returns CDR1 SGHDN and CDR2 FVKESK. V lost 0 bases, J lost 3 bases, and 15 bases lay in between. The CDR3 loop reads CASSQDRATGHYEQYF. The CDR3 bases are TGTGCCAGCAGCCAAGATCGAGCAACAGGACACTACGAGCAGTACTTC.

As for this clone: The same CDR3 can be traced to other DNA sequences in this sample. V is TRBV5-1 and J is TRBJ2-7, with D unclear. Between the trimmed V and J ends, which lost 4 bases and 3 bases, there was a span of 14 bases. This CDR3 has 14 residues. Germline V CDR1 and CDR2: SGHRS, YFSETQ. The CDR3 is CASSLGGEIYEQYF. The CDR3, as DNA: TGCGCCAGCAGCCTCGGCGGAGAGATCTACGAGCAGTACTTC.

The rearrangement uses TRBV4-1 and TRBJ1-3; D is uncertain. CDR1 and CDR2 from the germline V gene are MGHRA and YSYEKL. There are 15 residues in the CDR3. Trimming left V 3 bases short and J 0 bases short, with 9 bases between. CDR3 region: CASSQDDISGNTIYF. The CDR3, as DNA: TGCGCCAGCAGCCAGGATGACATCTCTGGAAACACCATATATTTT.

The rearrangement links TRBV21-1 to TRBJ2-2. TRBV21-1 is a pseudogene locus. The CDR3 runs to 15 residues. DNA for the CDR3: TGTGCCAGCAGTTACCGGACGGAATACACCGGGGAGCTGTTTTTT. Translated, it gives CASSYRTEYTGELFF.

The V and J genes are TRBV7-6 and TRBJ2-7; D remains ambiguous. Trimming removed 3 bases from V and 2 bases from J, with 11 bases in between. Germline values: CDR1 SGHVS, CDR2 FNYEAQ. The CDR3 is 14 residues long. The CDR3, as DNA: TGTGCCAGCAGCTTTACAGACACCACCTACGAGCAGTACTTC. Translated, it gives CASSFTDTTYEQYF.

The chain joins TRBV7-2 to TRBJ1-5; D is unresolved. Trimming took 1 base from V and 4 from J, leaving 5 bases between them. This CDR3 is 13 amino acids long. From germline, CDR1 is SGHTA and CDR2 FQGNSA. CDR3 in DNA: TGTGCCAGCAGCTTAGGAACAAATCAGCCCCAGCATTTT. Encoded protein: CASSLGTNQPQHF.

The chain combines TRBV19 with TRBJ2-7, with a tentative D call TRBD2 (5 bases). Germline V CDR1 and CDR2: LNHDA, SQIVND (reference sequence). V was cut by 4 bases and J by 5 bases, with 18 bases left in between. The CDR3 runs 15 residues. This CDR3 is CASSRRTTGNDEQYF. CDR3 nucleotides: TGTGCCAGTAGTAGGCGAACGACCGGGAATGACGAGCAGTACTTC. The full variable domain, completed using reference TRBV19 and TRBJ2-7, is DGGITQSPKYLFRKEGQNVTLSCEQNLNHDAMYWYRQDPGQGLRLIYYSQIVNDFQKGDIAEGYSVSREKKESFPLTVTSAQKNPTAFYLCASSRRTTGNDEQYFGPGTRLTVT.

This clone was observed a handful of times. The chain combines TRBV2 with TRBJ2-1; maybe TRBD2 (6 bases). This CDR3 is built from 18 residues. V gave up 5 bases and J gave up 1 base, with 21 bases separating them. Germline V lookup: CDR1 SNHLY, CDR2 FYNNEI. In nucleotides, the CDR3 is TGTGCCAGCAGTCCCCTCTGGGGGGTATCTCCGTCCTACAATGAGCAGTTCTTC. The encoded protein is CASSPLWGVSPSYNEQFF.

J is TRBJ2-7 and V is TRBV29-1, with TRBD1 matching 9 bases. The CDR3 runs 15 residues. CDR1 is SQVTM and CDR2 is ANQGSEA in the germline V gene. The V segment lost 1 base and the J segment 6 bases; nucleotides outside the gene matches: 10. In DNA form, the CDR3 reads TGCAGCGTTGAAGCCACGGGGACAGGGTTTTCCGAGCAGTACTTC. Its protein is CSVEATGTGFSEQYF.

The chain carries TRBV5-1 and TRBJ1-2; no clear D gene. The germline V and J ends were trimmed by 0 bases and 4 bases, with 10 bases remaining between them. This CDR3 spans 14 amino acids. Germline lookup yields CDR1 SGHRS and CDR2 YFSETQ. The chain's CDR3 is CASSLAGKTYGYTF. As DNA, the CDR3 is TGCGCCAGCAGCTTGGCCGGAAAGACCTATGGCTACACCTTC.

By share, this clone ranks as medium-sized. The chain has TRBV11-3 and TRBJ2-3; D remains ambiguous. V was pared by 3 bases and J by 4 bases, with 17 bases between. From germline, CDR1 is SGHNT and CDR2 YENEEA. The length of the CDR3 is 16 residues. CDR3 amino acids: CASSLAGIRVSDTQYF. The CDR3 DNA reads TGTGCCAGCAGCTTGGCCGGTATCCGGGTGTCAGATACGCAGTATTTT.

The chain uses TRBV19 and TRBJ1-5; D unclear. Germline values: CDR1 LNHDA, CDR2 SQIVND (reference sequence). There are 15 residues in the CDR3. The V and J ends lost 3 bases and 0 bases respectively, with 9 bases between them. The CDR3 DNA reads TGTGCCAGTAGTATCACAGTTTATAGCAATCAGCCCCAGCATTTT. Encoded protein: CASSITVYSNQPQHF.

This sequence joins TRBV28 and TRBJ2-1; D perhaps matches TRBD2 (6 bases). The germline CDR1 and CDR2 sequences are MDHEN and SYDVKM. Deletions cut 6 bases from V and 5 bases from J, with 14 bases between. This CDR3 is 14 amino acids long. CDR3 bases: TGTGCCAGCAGCCCCAGGAGGGCCCACAATGAGCAGTTCTTC. It codes for CASSPRRAHNEQFF.

This clone is categorized as medium-sized. V gene TRBV6-9 combines with J gene TRBJ2-2; D ambiguous. Trimming removed 3 bases at V and 3 bases at J, with 11 bases between. The germline V gene encodes CDR1 MNHGY and CDR2 SVAAGI. The CDR3 extends over 15 amino acids. The CDR3 sequence is CASSYRTEYTGELFF. Written as DNA, the CDR3 is TGTGCCAGCAGTTACCGGACGGAATACACCGGGGAGCTGTTTTTT.

The chain uses TRBV30 and TRBJ2-1; the match to TRBD1 covers 7 bases. The germline V gene has CDR1 GTSNPN and CDR2 SVGIG (reference sequence). With V trimmed by 7 bases and J by 2 bases, 8 bases remained unmatched. The CDR3 covers 14 residues. CDR3 residues: CASIQGITYNEQFF. As DNA, the CDR3 is TGTGCCTCCATACAGGGGATTACCTACAATGAGCAGTTCTTC.

J is TRBJ1-3 and V is TRBV5-1; D is undetermined. V lost 2 bases, J lost 0 bases, and 6 bases lay in between. CDR3 size: 14 residues. CDR1 is SGHRS, CDR2 YFSETQ, per germline. CDR3 bases: TGCGCCAGCAGCTTAAGGAGCTCTGGAAACACCATATATTTT. Encoded protein: CASSLRSSGNTIYF.

Regarding this clone: Other nucleotide sequences in the sample specify the same CDR3. DNA for the CDR3: TGTGCCAGCAGTTTATTCCAGGGATCCCCCTACGAGCAGTACTTC. This sequence encodes CASSLFQGSPYEQYF. V usage is TRBV28 and J usage is TRBJ2-7; D may be TRBD1 (5 bases). V gave up 1 base and J gave up 2 bases, with 12 bases separating them. This CDR3 is 15 amino acids long. CDR1 and CDR2 from the germline V gene are MDHEN and SYDVKM.

This clone occurred a few times. The rearrangement uses TRBV19 and TRBJ2-1; TRBD1 or TRBD2 may be the D gene (5 bases each). V was trimmed by 0 bases and J by 2 bases, leaving 14 bases between them. The germline CDR1 and CDR2 sequences are LNHDA and SQIVND (reference sequence). This CDR3 comprises 17 residues. CDR3 residues: CASSIELTPGPYNEQFF. The DNA for the CDR3 is TGTGCCAGTAGTATAGAATTAACACCGGGACCCTACAATGAGCAGTTCTTC.

This clone is medium-sized by share. The chain has TRBV16 and TRBJ2-7; D is possibly TRBD2 (6 bases). Germline V lookup: CDR1 KGHSY, CDR2 FQNENV. The CDR3 runs to 17 residues. V gave up 1 base and J gave up 1 base, with 17 bases separating them. For the CDR3, the DNA is TGTGCCAGCAGCCAATATGGCGGGGTGGGTCCATCCTACGAGCAGTACTTC. Translated: CASSQYGGVGPSYEQYF.

V and J are TRBV6-8 and TRBJ1-1; 7 bases are a match to TRBD1. The CDR3 sequence is 14 residues long. J gave up 3 bases and V 6 bases, and 7 bases lay outside the gene matches. Germline V lookup: CDR1 MNHGY, CDR2 SAAAGT. The CDR3 here is CASRPGTDYTEAFF. Here the CDR3 DNA reads TGTGCCAGCAGACCCGGGACAGACTACACTGAAGCTTTCTTT.

The V and J genes are TRBV6-8 and TRBJ1-2; D might be TRBD1 (6 bases). The CDR3 extends over 15 amino acids. Trimming removed 6 bases at V and 1 base at J, with 15 bases between. Germline V gene sequence: CDR1 MNHGY, CDR2 SAAAGT. The CDR3 nucleotides read TGTGCCAGCAGGGCTCGAGGGGGGAATAACTATGGCTACACCTTC. Translation: CASRARGGNNYGYTF.

This clone was picked up a small number of times. This chain links TRBV30 with TRBJ2-4, with TRBD2 matching 7 bases. Trimming at V came to 0 bases and at J to 8 bases, leaving 10 bases not matched to a gene. The CDR3 loop spans 15 amino acids. Per the germline V gene, CDR1 is GTSNPN and CDR2 is SVGIG (reference sequence). The CDR3: CAWSVLEGRGDIQYF. CDR3 in DNA: TGTGCCTGGAGTGTACTGGAGGGGAGGGGAGACATTCAGTACTTC.

This clone was counted a single time. This rearrangement joins TRBV6-7 to TRBJ2-4; D might be TRBD2 (6 bases). TRBV6-7 is noted as an ORF with a role that remains uncertain. The ends were cut back, 4 bases at V and 2 bases at J, with 15 bases in the middle. The CDR3 extends over 16 amino acids. For the CDR3, the DNA is TGTGCCAGCAGTTGGGACTTGGAGATATCCAAAAACATTCAGTACTTC. Amino acids: CASSWDLEISKNIQYF.

This clone was counted between two and nine times. The V call is TRBV19, the J call TRBJ2-7; no definite D call. Trimming removed 6 bases at V and 1 base at J, with 19 bases between. Germline CDR1 LNHDA, CDR2 SQIVND (reference sequence). This CDR3 contains 16 residues. The CDR3 DNA reads as TGTGCCAGTAGCCCCGTCGTAGGAGCCCGTTCCTACGAGCAGTACTTC. It specifies CASSPVVGARSYEQYF.

The genes are TRBV11-3 and TRBJ2-7; D might be TRBD1 or TRBD2, each matching 6 bases. Per the germline V gene, CDR1 is SGHNT and CDR2 is YENEEA. The CDR3 is 16 residues long. Trimming pared 3 bases from V and 5 bases from J, leaving 20 bases between. The CDR3 nucleotides are TGTGCCAGCAGCTTGAATCGGGGGCGAATGAATCACGAGCAGTACTTC. Its translation is CASSLNRGRMNHEQYF.

This clone came up a few times. This chain uses TRBV30 with TRBJ2-1; D tentatively reads TRBD1 or TRBD2 (5 bases each). In germline, CDR1 is GTSNPN, CDR2 SVGIG (reference sequence). V was trimmed by 3 bases and J by 6 bases, leaving 21 bases between them. This CDR3 is 16 amino acids long. DNA of the CDR3: TGTGCCTGGAGGGGGGAACAGGCTGTGCGAGGCAATGAGCAGTTCTTC. Translation gives CAWRGEQAVRGNEQFF.

J is TRBJ2-7 and V is TRBV10-2; TRBD1 is a possible D gene (6 bases). Germline CDR1 is WSHSY and CDR2 is SAAADI. This CDR3 region has 16 residues. V was pared by 1 base and J by 3 bases, with 16 bases between. CDR3 loop: CASSEFLAGADYEQYF. CDR3 nucleotides: TGCGCCAGCAGTGAGTTTTTGGCAGGGGCGGACTACGAGCAGTACTTC.